This is a list of T cell receptor beta chains from one sample in a study of molecular identifiers for immune sequencing clone quantification. TCRdb ran MiXCR on the PCR reads and lists one entry per CDR3 protein. Found here are some 320,000 distinct CDR3 sequences, 20% to 25% of them singletons; the top ten hold 0.75% to 0.85%. Sequences were obtained from naive CD8+ T cells from blood, with Jurkat cell RNA spiked in. These receptors all come from a human donor in good health. Some libraries in this study had Jurkat cell RNA spiked in. Each CDR3 is given with its conserved first and last residue. A D gene is named only where the DNA matches it firmly. Some rows mark clone size as missing; the rest say once, few, many or name a class of expanded clone.

clone size,J gene,V gene,D gene,CDR3 protein,CDR3 DNA
many,TRBJ2-7,TRBV7-9,-,CASSPSRPTYEQYF,TGTGCCAGCAGCCCCAGCAGGCCCACCTACGAGCAGTACTTC
many,TRBJ1-5,TRBV24-1,-,CATSDSGSVQPQHF,TGTGCCACCAGTGATTCCGGGAGTGTGCAGCCCCAGCATTTT
few,TRBJ2-5,TRBV28,-,CASSPNSYQETQYF,TGTGCCAGCAGCCCTAACAGTTACCAAGAGACCCAGTACTTC
few,TRBJ2-1,TRBV6-2/TRBV6-3,-,CASTIGTGRYNEQFF,TGTGCCAGCACTATAGGGACTGGCAGGTACAATGAGCAGTTCTTC
many,TRBJ2-7,TRBV5-1,-,CASSLRGEQYF,TGCGCCAGCAGCCTCCGGGGCGAGCAGTACTTC
-,TRBJ2-1,TRBV19,TRBD2,CASSPGTRGYNEQFF,TGTGCCAGTAGTCCCGGGACTAGAGGATACAATGAGCAGTTCTTC
many,TRBJ2-1,TRBV4-3,-,CASARGLEEQFF,TGCGCCAGCGCCCGAGGGCTGGAAGAGCAGTTCTTC
-,TRBJ2-7,TRBV4-1,-,CASSDRISYEQYF,TGCGCCAGCTCGGACCGGATCTCCTACGAGCAGTACTTC
few,TRBJ2-2,TRBV19,TRBD1,CASSISGPQGANTGELFF,TGTGCCAGTAGTATATCAGGGCCCCAGGGGGCGAACACCGGGGAGCTGTTTTTT
many,TRBJ2-3,TRBV20-1,-,CSARDSRRNTQYF,TGCAGTGCTAGAGATAGCAGGCGAAATACGCAGTATTTT